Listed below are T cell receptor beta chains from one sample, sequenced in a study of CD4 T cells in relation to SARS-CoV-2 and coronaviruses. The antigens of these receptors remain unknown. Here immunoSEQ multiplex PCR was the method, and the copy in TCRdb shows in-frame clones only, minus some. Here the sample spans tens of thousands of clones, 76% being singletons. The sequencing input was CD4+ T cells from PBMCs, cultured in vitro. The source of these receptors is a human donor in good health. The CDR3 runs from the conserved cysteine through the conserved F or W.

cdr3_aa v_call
CATRTGGTDTQYF TRBV28
CASSGLVGAYEQYF TRBV25-1
CASSEFGTGQPQHF TRBV6-1
CASSRGGPTDTQYF TRBV6-5
CASSSTGTVGDYGYTF TRBV5-1
CASSLASTNYGYTF TRBV27
CASSRDRINEKLFF TRBV6-5
CASSARTGLDSPLHF TRBV9
CASSVGLAADTQYF TRBV9
CASSQVGGGALKTGELFF TRBV4-1
CASRIHRNTEAFF TRBV19
CASSRGLDTDTQYF TRBV11-3
CASSSLGGAETQYF TRBV13
CASSLTDYRLVQYF TRBV5-1
CASSRGAPNEQFF TRBV7-9
CAINTGTSGTREQYF TRBV10-3
CAWSARDEQFF TRBV30
CAISQGTDSYEQYF TRBV10-3
CASSFERGAAGELFF TRBV6-4
CASSYNVPNVDEQFF TRBV6-5
CASSLAGGSGNTIYF TRBV7-2
CASSTSRADQETQYF TRBV19
CASSEIAGGPYEQYF TRBV19
CARRPASGRTDTQYF TRBV5-3
CAISPGLGIYNEQFF TRBV10-3
CASSPTWGGATEAFF TRBV6-5
CSATFPYGYTF TRBV20-1
CASSAGSTDTQYF TRBV5-1
CASSRYRTGRVYGYTF TRBV7-8
CASRHSGTVSYEQYF TRBV11-2
CATSRDLAQETQYF TRBV15
CASSQGSLGTGFSYEQYF TRBV4-3
CASSPRRAGSGEQYF TRBV27
CASSYSWTGTLNTEAFF TRBV6-2/TRBV6-3
CATSSIFRDSVNQPQHF TRBV15
CAISKKQDAGSLGGYTF TRBV10-3
CASSIRTFPEKLFF TRBV5-4
CATSDRSGAEQFF TRBV24-1
CASRLTGQDNSPLHF TRBV2
CASSSRRGTSGPQEQYF TRBV7-2
CASSQEGGAYNEQFF TRBV3-1/TRBV3-2
CASTSSWGVRGYTF TRBV27
CASSQEGTYGYTF TRBV3-1/TRBV3-2
CASSTGQGYSGNTIYF TRBV7-6
CASSFLDRYGYTF TRBV12-3/TRBV12-4
CASSVGSGAGTNLREQYF TRBV9
CASSQQMLSSYEQYF TRBV4-1
CASSQVGSVSLYEQYF TRBV4-1
CASSRVSGTVKTEAFF TRBV7-2
CASSRGTATNYGYTF TRBV6-2/TRBV6-3
CASSIFGGGGTDTQYF TRBV9
CASTTQGETNEKLFF TRBV2
CASRAPGQDNEQFF TRBV10-2
CASSQGQLQPQHF TRBV18
CASSFLQDTQYF TRBV11-2
CASSNRAGVNQPQHF TRBV6-2/TRBV6-3
CSAILNEKLFF TRBV20-1
CASTGASGGTDTQYF TRBV7-2
CASSLQGEQPQHF TRBV12-3/TRBV12-4
CASSRRTGGETQYF TRBV18